This TCR beta chain was captured in a study of blood T cells in healthy people across ages. Germline loops: CDR1 LGHNA, CDR2 YNFKEQ. The CDR3 is made up of 15 amino acids. General study findings and limits: Unsorted PBMCs prevented conclusive naive versus antigen-experienced comparison.

Points on this clonotype: Its target is not known.

A minimum of 6 micrograms of total RNA was extracted per sample. Primed by a sample-barcoded 5' primer and a J-beta primer mix, a second PCR proceeded for about 7 to 11 cycles. Via MiXCR, TCRdb re-called the 5' RACE reads, giving one row per CDR3 protein. The profile shows roughly 700,000 distinct CDR3 sequences, around 45% of them singletons. The sequence was obtained from an older woman in good health. This chain joins TRBV4-2 and TRBJ2-4, with 10 bases identical to TRBD2. The J call may be mistaken, given a closer DNA end match to TRBJ2-7. Sequencing was carried out using blood. CDR3 in DNA: TGTGCCAGCAGTCTTAGCGGGAGGTCCGCCTACGAGCAGTACTTC. As protein: CASSLSGRSAYEQYF.